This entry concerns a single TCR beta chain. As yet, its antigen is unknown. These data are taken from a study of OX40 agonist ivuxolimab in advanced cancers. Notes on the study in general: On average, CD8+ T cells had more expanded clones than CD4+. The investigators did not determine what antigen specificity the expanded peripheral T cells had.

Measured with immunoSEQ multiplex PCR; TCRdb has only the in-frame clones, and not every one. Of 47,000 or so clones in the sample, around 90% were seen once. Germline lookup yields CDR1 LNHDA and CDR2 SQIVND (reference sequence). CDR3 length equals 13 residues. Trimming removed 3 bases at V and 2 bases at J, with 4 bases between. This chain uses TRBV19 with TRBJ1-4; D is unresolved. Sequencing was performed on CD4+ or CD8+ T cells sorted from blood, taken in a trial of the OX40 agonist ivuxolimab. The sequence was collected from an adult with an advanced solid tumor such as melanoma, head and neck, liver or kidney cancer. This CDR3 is CASSMRTNEKLFF. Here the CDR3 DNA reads TGTGCCAGTAGTATGAGGACTAATGAAAAACTGTTTTTT.